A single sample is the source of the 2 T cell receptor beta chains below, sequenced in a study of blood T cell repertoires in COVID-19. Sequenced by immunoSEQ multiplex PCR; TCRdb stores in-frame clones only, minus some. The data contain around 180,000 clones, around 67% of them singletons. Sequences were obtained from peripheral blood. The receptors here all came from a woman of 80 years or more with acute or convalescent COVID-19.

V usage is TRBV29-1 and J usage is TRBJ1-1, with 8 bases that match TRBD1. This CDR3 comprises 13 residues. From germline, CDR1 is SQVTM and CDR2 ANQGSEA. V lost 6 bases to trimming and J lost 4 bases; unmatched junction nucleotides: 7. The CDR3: CSVDRGGSTEAFF. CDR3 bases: TGCAGCGTAGACAGGGGAGGGAGCACTGAAGCTTTCTTT.

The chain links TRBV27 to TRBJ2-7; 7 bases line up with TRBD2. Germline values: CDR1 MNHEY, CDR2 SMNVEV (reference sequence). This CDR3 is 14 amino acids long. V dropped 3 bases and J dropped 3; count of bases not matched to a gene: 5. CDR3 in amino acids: CASSFIGDYYEQYF. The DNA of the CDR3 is TGTGCCAGCAGTTTCATCGGGGACTACTACGAGCAGTACTTC.